This T cell receptor (beta chain) is drawn from a study of blood T cell repertoires in COVID-19. The overall study: PBMCs, B-cell-depleted T cells, or T cells were the source of the cDNA or gDNA that made up the material.

In the source study's methods: Estimation of nucleated cell counts relied on the amplification of reference gene primers. Generated by immunoSEQ multiplex PCR, the TCRdb table keeps only in-frame clones and is missing some. For V, J and clone size, that table is used; D and trimming come from the DNA. The sample has a few hundred thousand clones, 89% seen once; the top ten hold about 9.9%. This CDR3 comprises 13 residues. Enrollees, about 18 to 100 years old, lived in about two dozen US areas. Cohort 3 recovered donors had two negative PCRs, clearance, or symptom resolution. This sequence joins TRBV1 and TRBJ1-5; the D call of TRBD1 is as the table states it, not checked on the DNA. TRBV1 is recorded as a pseudogene. The sequenced material came from PBMCs or T cells enriched from blood (not recorded which). The source is a woman in her forties who had recovered from COVID-19. The CDR3 is CTSSPDGQGPQHF. CDR3 DNA sequence: TGCACCAGCAGCCCTGATGGACAGGGCCCCCAGCATTTT.